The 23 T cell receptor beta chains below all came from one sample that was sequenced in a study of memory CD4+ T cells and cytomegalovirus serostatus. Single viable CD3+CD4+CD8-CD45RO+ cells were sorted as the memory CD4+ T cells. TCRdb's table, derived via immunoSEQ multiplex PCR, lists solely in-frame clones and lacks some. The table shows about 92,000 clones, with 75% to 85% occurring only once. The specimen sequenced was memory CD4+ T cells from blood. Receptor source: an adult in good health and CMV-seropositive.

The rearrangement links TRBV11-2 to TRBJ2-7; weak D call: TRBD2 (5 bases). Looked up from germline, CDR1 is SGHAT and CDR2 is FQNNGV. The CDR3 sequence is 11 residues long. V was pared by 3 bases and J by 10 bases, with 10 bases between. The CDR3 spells CASSLRGQQYF. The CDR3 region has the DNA TGTGCCAGCAGCTTGCGCGGGCAACAGTACTTC. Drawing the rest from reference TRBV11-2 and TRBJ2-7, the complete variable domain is EAGVAQSPRYKIIEKRQSVAFWCNPISGHATLYWYQQILGQGPKLLIQFQNNGVVDDSQLPKDRFSAERLKGVDSTLKIQPAKLEDSAVYLCASSLRGQQYFGPGTRLTVT.

For the CDR3, the DNA is TGTGCCAGCAGCTTATTCCTTGACTCCTACGAGCAGTACTTC. It translates to CASSLFLDSYEQYF. The V call is TRBV7-2, the J call TRBJ2-7; D is unclear. V lost 2 bases, J lost 0 bases, and 8 bases lay in between. There are 14 residues in the CDR3. CDR1 and CDR2 (germline): SGHTA, FQGNSA.

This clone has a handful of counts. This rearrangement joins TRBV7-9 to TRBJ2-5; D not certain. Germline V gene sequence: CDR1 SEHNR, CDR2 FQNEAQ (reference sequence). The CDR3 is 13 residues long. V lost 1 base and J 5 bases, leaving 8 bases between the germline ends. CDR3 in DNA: TGTGCCAGCAGCTTAGTAGGGAAGGAGACCCAGTACTTC. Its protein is CASSLVGKETQYF.

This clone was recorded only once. The CDR3 protein is CASSQGARTQYF. The CDR3 bases are TGTGCCAGCAGCCAAGGGGCCCGAACCCAGTACTTC. The chain carries TRBV14 and TRBJ2-5; D unclear. The CDR3 extends over 12 amino acids. Germline V CDR1 and CDR2: SGHDN, FVKESK. V lost 1 base and J lost 8, with 8 bases in between.

This chain's CDR3 is CASSRDGSSGNTIYF. The DNA for the CDR3 is TGTGCCAGCAGCCGCGACGGAAGCTCTGGAAACACCATATATTTT. This sequence joins TRBV6-5 and TRBJ1-3, with no clear D. The CDR3 is 15 residues long. Trimming left V 6 bases short and J 0 bases short, with 12 bases between. CDR1 and CDR2 (germline): MNHEY, SVGAGI.

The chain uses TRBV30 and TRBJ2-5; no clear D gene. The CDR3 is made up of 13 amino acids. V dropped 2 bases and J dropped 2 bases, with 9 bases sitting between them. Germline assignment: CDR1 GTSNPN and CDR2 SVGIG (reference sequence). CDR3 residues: CAWSLWQQETQYF. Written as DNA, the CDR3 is TGTGCCTGGAGTCTGTGGCAGCAAGAGACCCAGTACTTC.

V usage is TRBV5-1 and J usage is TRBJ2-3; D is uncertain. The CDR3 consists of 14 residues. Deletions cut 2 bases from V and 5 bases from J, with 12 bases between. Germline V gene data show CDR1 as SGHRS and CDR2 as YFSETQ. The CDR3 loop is CASSFSQNGDTQYF. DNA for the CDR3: TGCGCCAGCAGCTTTAGCCAAAACGGAGATACGCAGTATTTT.

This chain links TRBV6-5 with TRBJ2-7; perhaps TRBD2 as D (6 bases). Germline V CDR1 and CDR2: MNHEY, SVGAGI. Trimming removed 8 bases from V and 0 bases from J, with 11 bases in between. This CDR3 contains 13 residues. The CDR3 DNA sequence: TGTGCCAGCGGCCAGCGGGTCTCCTACGAGCAGTACTTC. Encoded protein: CASGQRVSYEQYF.

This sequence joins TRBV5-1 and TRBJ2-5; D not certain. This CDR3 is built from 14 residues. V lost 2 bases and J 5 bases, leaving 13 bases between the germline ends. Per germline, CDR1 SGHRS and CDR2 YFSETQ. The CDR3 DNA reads TGCGCCAGCAGCTTAGGCCCCTCGGCCGAGACCCAGTACTTC. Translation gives CASSLGPSAETQYF. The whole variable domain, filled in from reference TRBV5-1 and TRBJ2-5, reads KAGVTQTPRYLIKTRGQQVTLSCSPISGHRSVSWYQQTPGQGLQFLFEYFSETQRNKGNFPGRFSGRQFSNSRSEMNVSTLELGDSALYLCASSLGPSAETQYFGPGTRLLVL.

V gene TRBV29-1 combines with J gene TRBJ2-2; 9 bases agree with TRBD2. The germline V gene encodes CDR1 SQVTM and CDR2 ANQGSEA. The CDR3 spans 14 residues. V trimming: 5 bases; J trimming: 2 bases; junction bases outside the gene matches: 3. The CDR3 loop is CSVSSGINTGELFF. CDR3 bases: TGCAGCGTTTCTAGCGGGATAAACACCGGGGAGCTGTTTTTT.

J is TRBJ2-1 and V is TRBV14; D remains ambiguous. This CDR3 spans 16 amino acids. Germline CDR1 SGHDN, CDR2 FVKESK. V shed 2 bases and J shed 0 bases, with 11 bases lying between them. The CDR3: CASSQLNSRSYNEQFF. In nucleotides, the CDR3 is TGTGCCAGCAGCCAATTGAACTCTCGCTCCTACAATGAGCAGTTCTTC.

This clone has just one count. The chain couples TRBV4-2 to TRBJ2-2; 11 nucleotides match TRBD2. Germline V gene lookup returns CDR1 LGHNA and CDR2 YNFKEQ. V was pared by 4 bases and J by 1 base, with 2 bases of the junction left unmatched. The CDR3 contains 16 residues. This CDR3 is CASSPTSGRNTGELFF. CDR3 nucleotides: TGTGCCAGCAGCCCTACTAGCGGGAGGAACACCGGGGAGCTGTTTTTT.

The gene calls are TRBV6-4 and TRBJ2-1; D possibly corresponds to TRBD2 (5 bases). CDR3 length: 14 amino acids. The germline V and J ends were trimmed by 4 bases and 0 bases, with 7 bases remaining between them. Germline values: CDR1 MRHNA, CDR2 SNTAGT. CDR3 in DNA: TGTGCCAGCAGTGCGCGGGCCTCCTACAATGAGCAGTTCTTC. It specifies CASSARASYNEQFF.

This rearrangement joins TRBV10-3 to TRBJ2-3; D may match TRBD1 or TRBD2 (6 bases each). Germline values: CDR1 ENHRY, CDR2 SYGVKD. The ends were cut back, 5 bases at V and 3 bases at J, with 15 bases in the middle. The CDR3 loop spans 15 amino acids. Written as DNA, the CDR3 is TGTGCCATCAGTTCCAGGGAAGGGGGGACAGATACGCAGTATTTT. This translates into CAISSREGGTDTQYF.

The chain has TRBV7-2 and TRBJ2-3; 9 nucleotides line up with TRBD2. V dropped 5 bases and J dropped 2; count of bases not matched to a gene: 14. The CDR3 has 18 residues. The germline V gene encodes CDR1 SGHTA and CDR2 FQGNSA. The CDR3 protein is CASSPGWLAGFHTDTQYF. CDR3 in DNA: TGTGCCAGCAGCCCTGGGTGGCTAGCGGGGTTTCACACAGATACGCAGTATTTT.

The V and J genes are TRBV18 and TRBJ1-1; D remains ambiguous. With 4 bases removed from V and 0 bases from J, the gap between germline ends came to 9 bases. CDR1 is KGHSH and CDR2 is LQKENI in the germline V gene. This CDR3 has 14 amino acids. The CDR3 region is CASSREEVNTEAFF. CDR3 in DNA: TGTGCCAGCTCACGGGAAGAGGTGAACACTGAAGCTTTCTTT.

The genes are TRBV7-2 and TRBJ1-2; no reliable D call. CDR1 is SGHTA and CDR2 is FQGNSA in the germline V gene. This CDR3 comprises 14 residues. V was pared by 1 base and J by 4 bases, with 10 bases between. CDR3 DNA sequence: TGTGCCAGCAGCTTAGATCCCGGATCCTATGGCTACACCTTC. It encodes CASSLDPGSYGYTF.

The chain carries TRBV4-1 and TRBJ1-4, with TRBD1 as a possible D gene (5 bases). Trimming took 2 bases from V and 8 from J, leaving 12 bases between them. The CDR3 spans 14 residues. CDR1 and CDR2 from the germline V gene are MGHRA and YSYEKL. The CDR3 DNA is TGCGCCAGCAGCCAACAGGGAGTAGGCGAAAAACTGTTTTTT. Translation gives CASSQQGVGEKLFF.

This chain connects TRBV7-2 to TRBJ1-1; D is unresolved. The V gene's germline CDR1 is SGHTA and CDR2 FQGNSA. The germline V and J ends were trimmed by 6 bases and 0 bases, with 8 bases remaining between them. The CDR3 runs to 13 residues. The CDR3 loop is CASSRTVNTEAFF. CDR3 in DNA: TGTGCCAGCAGTCGCACAGTGAACACTGAAGCTTTCTTT.

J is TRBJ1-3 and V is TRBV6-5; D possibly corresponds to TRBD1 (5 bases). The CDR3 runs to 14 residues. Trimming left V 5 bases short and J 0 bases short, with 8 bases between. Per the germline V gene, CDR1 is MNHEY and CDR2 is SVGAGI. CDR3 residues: CASSTGTSGNTIYF. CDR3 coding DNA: TGTGCCAGCAGTACCGGGACCTCTGGAAACACCATATATTTT.

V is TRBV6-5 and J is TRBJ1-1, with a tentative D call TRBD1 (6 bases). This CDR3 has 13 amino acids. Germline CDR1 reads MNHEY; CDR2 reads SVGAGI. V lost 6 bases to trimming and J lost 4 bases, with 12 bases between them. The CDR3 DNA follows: TGTGCCAGCAGGCCGGACAGCGGCACTGAAGCTTTCTTT. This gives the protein CASRPDSGTEAFF.

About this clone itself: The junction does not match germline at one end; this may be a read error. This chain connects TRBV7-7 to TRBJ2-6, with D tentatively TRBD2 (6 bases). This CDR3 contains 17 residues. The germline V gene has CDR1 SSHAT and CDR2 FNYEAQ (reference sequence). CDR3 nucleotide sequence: TGTGCTAGCAGCCCCAAGGCGGGGAACTCTGGGGCCAACGTCCTGACTTTC. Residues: CASSPKAGNSGANVLTF.

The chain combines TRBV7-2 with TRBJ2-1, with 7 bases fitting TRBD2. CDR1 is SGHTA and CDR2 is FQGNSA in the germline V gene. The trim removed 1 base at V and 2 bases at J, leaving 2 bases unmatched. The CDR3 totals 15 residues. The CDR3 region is CASSLGGGTYNEQFF. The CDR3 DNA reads TGTGCCAGCAGCTTAGGCGGGGGAACCTACAATGAGCAGTTCTTC.